The 27 T cell receptor beta chains below were found in one sample sequenced in a study of blood T cell repertoires in COVID-19. Using immunoSEQ multiplex PCR, the repertoire was profiled, and TCRdb retains in-frame clones only, with some absent. The table records tens of thousands of clones, 65% to 90% of them present only once. The specimen was peripheral blood. These receptors originate from a young man with COVID-19, enrolled during active disease.

This clone was seen once. The CDR3 bases are TGCGCCAGCAGTGTGAGGGAAAACAATGAGCAGTTCTTC. Its protein product is CASSVRENNEQFF. This chain connects TRBV10-2 to TRBJ2-1, with D perhaps TRBD2 (5 bases). V was clipped by 4 bases and J by 5 bases, with 9 bases between them. CDR3 size: 13 residues. Germline V gene lookup returns CDR1 WSHSY and CDR2 SAAADI.

This clone showed up just a few times. This chain connects TRBV5-1 to TRBJ2-7; 8 bases fit TRBD1. This CDR3 is built from 15 residues. CDR1 and CDR2 from the germline V gene are SGHRS and YFSETQ. Trimming cost V 2 bases and J 4 bases; bases outside gene matches: 8. CDR3 region: CASSLAGTGQYEQYF. Written as DNA, the CDR3 is TGCGCCAGCAGCTTAGCCGGGACAGGCCAATACGAGCAGTACTTC.

This rearrangement joins TRBV28 to TRBJ2-1; TRBD2 aligns across 8 bases. Germline V gene sequence: CDR1 MDHEN, CDR2 SYDVKM. Trimming removed 7 bases from V and 0 bases from J; junction bases left unmatched: 8. The CDR3 runs 16 residues. CDR3 coding DNA: TGTGCCAGCACCTCACTAGCGGTAAGCTCCTACAATGAGCAGTTCTTC. Protein: CASTSLAVSSYNEQFF.

CDR3 protein: CASSQTKDSPLHF. The CDR3 nucleotides read TGCGCCAGCAGCCAAACTAAGGATTCACCCCTCCACTTT. This sequence joins TRBV4-1 and TRBJ1-6, with D hard to call. Deletions cut 2 bases from V and 8 bases from J, with 7 bases between. Germline CDR1 and CDR2: MGHRA and YSYEKL. The CDR3 loop spans 13 amino acids.

V usage is TRBV6-2 or TRBV6-3 and J usage is TRBJ2-7; 9 bases agree with TRBD2. Trimming removed 1 base from V and 3 bases from J; junction bases left unmatched: 1. CDR1 is MNHEY, CDR2 SVGEGT, per germline. The CDR3 has 14 residues. The CDR3 DNA sequence: TGTGCCAGCAGTTACTTAGCGGGAGACTACGAGCAGTACTTC. Translating it yields CASSYLAGDYEQYF.

The chain uses TRBV7-9 and TRBJ2-1; 7 bases agree with TRBD2. V was pared by 8 bases and J by 8 bases, with 6 bases of the junction left unmatched. Germline CDR1 and CDR2: SEHNR and FQNEAQ (reference sequence). The CDR3 spans 12 residues. The CDR3 region is CASRSGLDEQFF. The CDR3 DNA is TGTGCCAGCCGTAGCGGGCTCGATGAGCAGTTCTTC.

This clone was recorded once. The chain links TRBV3-1 (or the pseudogene TRBV3-2) to TRBJ1-1; 9 bases match TRBD1. The CDR3 covers 15 residues. J lost 2 bases, V lost 1 base, and 2 bases had no gene match. Germline CDR1 LGHDT, CDR2 YNNKEL (reference sequence). The CDR3 DNA follows: TGTGCCAGCAGCCAAGCGGGACAGGGAAACACTGAAGCTTTCTTT. This encodes CASSQAGQGNTEAFF.

This clone is a singleton in its sample. The chain uses TRBV7-8 and TRBJ1-1; unclear D gene. The length of the CDR3 is 11 residues. Germline V gene sequence: CDR1 SGHVS, CDR2 FQNEAQ. Trimming removed 1 base at V and 7 bases at J, with 4 bases between. CDR3 region: CASSLDSEAFF. The CDR3 bases are TGTGCCAGCAGCTTAGACAGTGAAGCTTTCTTT. Full variable domain (rest looked up from reference TRBV7-8 and TRBJ1-1): GAGVSQSPRYKVAKRGQDVALRCDPISGHVSLFWYQQALGQGPEFLTYFQNEAQLDKSGLPSDRFFAERPEGSVSTLKIQRTQQEDSAVYLCASSLDSEAFFGQGTRLTVV.

The V and J genes are TRBV7-9 and TRBJ1-1, with a possible D match to TRBD1 (6 bases). Trimming shortened V by 5 bases and J by 2 bases, and 12 bases separated the two germline ends. CDR1 SEHNR and CDR2 FQNEAQ come from the germline V gene (reference sequence). This CDR3 contains 14 residues. The CDR3 bases are TGTGCCAGCAGCCACCGGGACATTAACACTGAAGCTTTCTTT. It is translated as CASSHRDINTEAFF.

This clone has only a few counts. In DNA form, the CDR3 reads TGTGCCAGCAGACTTTGGGGACAGGGGATTTCCTACGAGCAGTACTTC. This sequence encodes CASRLWGQGISYEQYF. The rearrangement joins TRBV28 to TRBJ2-7; 10 positions match TRBD1. The CDR3 runs 16 residues. Germline V gene sequence: CDR1 MDHEN, CDR2 SYDVKM. V was pared by 6 bases and J by 1 base, with 9 bases of the junction left unmatched.

The chain's CDR3 is CASWSGSREQFF. In DNA, the CDR3 is TGTGCCAGTTGGAGCGGGAGCCGAGAGCAGTTCTTC. The V gene is TRBV19, the J gene TRBJ2-1; 8 bases fit TRBD2. CDR3 length: 12 residues. The V segment lost 8 bases and the J segment 10 bases; nucleotides outside the gene matches: 7. Germline V gene sequence: CDR1 LNHDA, CDR2 SQIVND (reference sequence).

The V and J genes are TRBV4-1 and TRBJ1-1; D is uncertain. V lost 1 base, J lost 0 bases, and 6 bases lay in between. Germline CDR1 and CDR2: MGHRA and YSYEKL. CDR3 length: 14 amino acids. CDR3 sequence reads: CASSQGGVNTEAFF. The CDR3 coding sequence is TGCGCCAGCAGCCAAGGCGGGGTGAACACTGAAGCTTTCTTT.

V and J are TRBV18 and TRBJ2-5, with TRBD2 identical over 12 bases. Germline CDR1 and CDR2: KGHSH and LQKENI. V lost 4 bases and J lost 2; bases outside the gene matches: 5. This CDR3 is built from 16 residues. CDR3: CASSRTSGGRQETQYF. In nucleotides, the CDR3 is TGTGCCAGCTCACGAACTAGCGGGGGGAGACAAGAGACCCAGTACTTC.

This clone has more than one count but fewer than ten. The chain joins TRBV2 to TRBJ2-5; TRBD2 matches at 8 bases. This CDR3 contains 17 residues. The V segment lost 0 bases and the J segment 3 bases; nucleotides outside the gene matches: 9. CDR1 is SNHLY, CDR2 FYNNEI, per germline. The CDR3 DNA is TGTGCCAGCAGTGAAGCGCTTTTAGCGGGGACTAAAGAGACCCAGTACTTC. Its protein product is CASSEALLAGTKETQYF.

Worth noting for this clone: An end of the junction does not agree with germline; a read error may underlie this. The chain joins TRBV28 to TRBJ2-7, with TRBD2 matching over 7 bases. The V gene's germline CDR1 is MDHEN and CDR2 SYDVKM. The CDR3 sequence is 13 residues long. The DNA of the CDR3 is TGTGCCGGCAGTTCCGGGCCGCGGGGGGAGCAGTACTTC. It specifies CAGSSGPRGEQYF.

This chain links TRBV4-1 with TRBJ2-1; 8 nucleotides line up with TRBD1. Germline V CDR1 and CDR2: MGHRA, YSYEKL. The CDR3 has 15 residues. Trimming cost V 0 bases and J 7 bases; bases outside gene matches: 5. In nucleotides, the CDR3 is TGCGCCAGCAGCCAAGACAGGGGGCTTCGAAATGAGCAGTTCTTC. It yields the protein CASSQDRGLRNEQFF.

This clone was counted only a few times. The rearrangement links TRBV5-1 to TRBJ1-2; D is undetermined. Germline V gene data show CDR1 as SGHRS and CDR2 as YFSETQ. CDR3 length equals 14 residues. V was trimmed by 0 bases and J by 7 bases, leaving 13 bases between them. For the CDR3, the DNA is TGCGCCAGCAGCTTGGTTAAGGGAGGCAGTGGCTACACCTTC. It yields the protein CASSLVKGGSGYTF.

The chain employs TRBV19 and TRBJ2-7; 10 bases match TRBD1. Germline trimming cut 6 bases from V and 3 bases from J; bases unmatched to any gene: 8. The CDR3 runs 15 residues. Per the germline V gene, CDR1 is LNHDA and CDR2 is SQIVND (reference sequence). CDR3 DNA: TGTGCCAGTAGACGAGGACAGGGGGATTACTACGAGCAGTACTTC. It encodes CASRRGQGDYYEQYF.

This chain uses TRBV14 with TRBJ1-1; 7 nucleotides match TRBD1. Germline V CDR1 and CDR2: SGHDN, FVKESK. V was clipped by 8 bases and J by 10 bases; unmatched bases: 7. There are 11 residues in the CDR3. In nucleotides, the CDR3 is TGTGCCAGCGGCCCCCCAGGGGGAGCTTTCTTT. Translating it yields CASGPPGGAFF.

The chain carries TRBV6-5 and TRBJ2-1; the D gene is possibly TRBD1 (5 bases). The germline V gene encodes CDR1 MNHEY and CDR2 SVGAGI. Trimming took 5 bases from V and 9 from J, leaving 20 bases between them. The CDR3 is made up of 15 amino acids. In nucleotides, the CDR3 is TGTGCCAGCAGTCTAGAATTCCGACAGTCTGGTGAGCAGTTCTTC. This translates into CASSLEFRQSGEQFF.

The rearrangement joins TRBV6-6 to TRBJ1-5; D is ambiguous. CDR3 length equals 13 residues. The germline gives CDR1 MNHNY, CDR2 SVGAGI (reference sequence). Trimming took off 7 bases at V and 2 bases at J, with 9 bases between the two ends. In DNA form, the CDR3 reads TGTGCCAGCATAAGGGAGCGCAATCAGCCCCAGCATTTT. It codes for CASIRERNQPQHF.

V and J are TRBV24-1 and TRBJ2-3; 11 bases map to TRBD2. CDR3 length equals 21 residues. V shed 3 bases, J shed 1 base, and the junction held 17 bases outside the gene matches. Germline V gene data show CDR1 as KGHDR and CDR2 as SFDVKD. The CDR3 sequence: CATSDGVGLAVTKGGTDTQYF. The CDR3, as DNA: TGTGCCACCAGTGATGGGGTGGGACTAGCGGTGACAAAAGGAGGCACAGATACGCAGTATTTT.

This clone occurred once. This chain joins TRBV30 and TRBJ1-6; TRBD1 might be the D (5 bases). Trimming removed 2 bases from V and 9 bases from J, with 14 bases in between. Germline loops: CDR1 GTSNPN, CDR2 SVGIG (reference sequence). The CDR3 is 14 residues long. The CDR3 region is CAWSLSGGASPLHF. Written as DNA, the CDR3 is TGTGCCTGGAGTTTGTCGGGGGGAGCTTCACCCCTCCACTTT.

In DNA form, the CDR3 reads TGTGCCAGCAGTTTGCAGGGGGCATTGGTCTACGAGCAGTACTTC. It yields the protein CASSLQGALVYEQYF. The rearrangement uses TRBV27 and TRBJ2-7; 8 bases are shared with TRBD1. The CDR3 has 15 residues. CDR1 and CDR2 from the germline V gene are MNHEY and SMNVEV (reference sequence). V lost 3 bases to trimming and J lost 3 bases; unmatched junction nucleotides: 7.

V and J are TRBV14 and TRBJ2-1; 8 bases match TRBD1. Germline CDR1 is SGHDN and CDR2 is FVKESK. V lost 8 bases, J lost 9 bases, and 9 bases stayed unmatched. CDR3 length: 13 amino acids. CDR3 region: CASRQGLLGEQFF. The CDR3 DNA is TGTGCCAGCCGACAGGGGTTATTGGGTGAGCAGTTCTTC.

CDR3 in amino acids: CASSPTSGSETQYF. The DNA of the CDR3 is TGCGCCAGCAGCCCAACTAGCGGGAGTGAGACCCAGTACTTC. V is TRBV5-1 and J is TRBJ2-5; TRBD2 matches at 11 bases. Germline assignment: CDR1 SGHRS and CDR2 YFSETQ. The CDR3 spans 14 residues. Trimming cost V 4 bases and J 5 bases; bases outside gene matches: 4.

This chain joins TRBV6-5 and TRBJ1-1; possibly TRBD1 for D (5 bases). CDR1 is MNHEY, CDR2 SVGAGI, per germline. The CDR3 is 15 residues long. Trimming left V 0 bases short and J 5 bases short, with 13 bases between. The CDR3 reads CASSYSFWGGTEAFF. The CDR3 DNA follows: TGTGCCAGCAGTTACTCATTTTGGGGGGGAACTGAAGCTTTCTTT.